One sample yielded the 28 T cell receptor beta chains listed below, sequenced in a study of monozygotic twins with inflammatory bowel disease. TCRdb re-called the 5' RACE reads, yielding one record per CDR3 amino acid sequence without DNA. Recorded here are about 450,000 distinct CDR3 sequences; the top ten clones represent 2% to 2.5%. The source material was blood. These receptors all stem from a human donor with ulcerative colitis or Crohn's disease, or a healthy co-twin of an affected twin (not recorded which).

The chain is built from TRBV20-1 and TRBJ2-6. Germline CDR1 DFQATT, CDR2 SNEGSKA (reference sequence). The CDR3 covers 13 residues. CDR3 protein: CSAPHSGANVLTF.

The genes are TRBV20-1 and TRBJ1-5; TCRdb outputs TRBD1, but without DNA this stays unchecked. The germline V gene has CDR1 DFQATT and CDR2 SNEGSKA (reference sequence). The CDR3 sequence is 14 residues long. This CDR3 reads CSARETGGISPQHF.

V is TRBV24-1 and J is TRBJ2-1; without DNA, the TCRdb call of TRBD1 cannot be checked. CDR3 length equals 16 residues. The germline V gene has CDR1 KGHDR and CDR2 SFDVKD. The CDR3 protein is CATSANPGQGENEQFF.

This chain joins TRBV6-2 or TRBV6-3 and TRBJ2-7; TCRdb's D call, TRBD2, is unchecked because there is no DNA. CDR1 MNHEY and CDR2 SVGEGT come from the germline V gene. This CDR3 has 15 amino acids. CDR3 sequence: CASSSSGLAAYEQYF.

The V call is TRBV20-1, the J call TRBJ2-5; without DNA, the TCRdb call of TRBD1 cannot be checked. CDR1 is DFQATT and CDR2 is SNEGSKA in the germline V gene (reference sequence). The CDR3 runs 15 residues. CDR3 in amino acids: CSAFRTGSLGETQYF.

This sequence joins TRBV6-5 and TRBJ2-2; the D call from TCRdb, TRBD1, cannot be confirmed without DNA. CDR3 length: 14 residues. Germline-derived CDR1 and CDR2 are MNHEY and SVGAGI. The CDR3 reads CASSYGTGAGELFF.

This rearrangement joins TRBV13 to TRBJ2-4; TCRdb picks TRBD1, but there is no DNA to check that call. The CDR3 consists of 17 residues. Per the germline V gene, CDR1 is PRHDT and CDR2 is FYEKMQ (reference sequence). The CDR3: CASSPGQRLLAKNIQYF.

The gene calls are TRBV20-1 and TRBJ2-2. This CDR3 is built from 15 residues. In germline, CDR1 is DFQATT, CDR2 SNEGSKA (reference sequence). The CDR3 loop reads CCASSDVSNTGELFF.

The V gene is TRBV5-1, the J gene TRBJ2-7; TCRdb selects TRBD1, and the lack of DNA leaves this call unchecked. Germline assignment: CDR1 SGHRS and CDR2 YFSETQ. This CDR3 is 14 amino acids long. CDR3 in amino acids: CASSSQGVGYEQYF.

The chain recombines TRBV7-9 with TRBJ2-3; as DNA is missing, the TRBD2 call by TCRdb cannot be tested. CDR1 SEHNR and CDR2 FQNEAQ come from the germline V gene (reference sequence). CDR3 length equals 15 residues. The CDR3 region is CASSLLGLSTDTQYF.

V gene TRBV7-9 combines with J gene TRBJ2-1; TCRdb gives TRBD2 as the D gene, but with no DNA this cannot be confirmed. Germline CDR1 and CDR2: SEHNR and FQNEAQ (reference sequence). The CDR3 extends over 16 amino acids. The CDR3 here is CASSSLEREASHEQFF.

This chain's CDR3 is CASGTSGGPLKTNTGELFF. This chain joins TRBV12-3 or TRBV12-4 and TRBJ2-2; as DNA is missing, the TRBD2 call by TCRdb cannot be tested. The CDR3 has 19 amino acids.

The J gene is TRBJ1-2, the V gene TRBV5-1; checking the TCRdb D call of TRBD1 is not possible without DNA. The V gene's germline CDR1 is SGHRS and CDR2 YFSETQ. This CDR3 is 14 amino acids long. The CDR3: CASSLETGYGGYTF.

This chain uses TRBV5-1 with TRBJ2-5; TCRdb picks TRBD2, but there is no DNA to check that call. Germline V lookup: CDR1 SGHRS, CDR2 YFSETQ. The CDR3 consists of 17 residues. The CDR3 is CASSPLARTSGSETQYF.

The chain joins TRBV7-2 to TRBJ2-7; the TRBD2 assignment by TCRdb is unverifiable without DNA. Germline lookup yields CDR1 SGHTA and CDR2 FQGNSA. CDR3 length equals 15 residues. The CDR3 loop is CASSLGLAGEYEQYF. Full variable domain (missing parts from reference TRBV7-2 and TRBJ2-7): GAGVSQSPSNKVTEKGKDVELRCDPISGHTALYWYRQSLGQGLEFLIYFQGNSAPDKSGLPSDRFSAERTGGSVSTLTIQRTQQEDSAVYLCASSLGLAGEYEQYFGPGTRLTVT.

This chain joins TRBV5-1 and TRBJ2-5; without DNA, the TCRdb call of TRBD2 cannot be checked. The CDR3 contains 18 residues. The germline gives CDR1 SGHRS, CDR2 YFSETQ. The CDR3: CASSLGRSSGELQETQYF.

The chain recombines TRBV24-1 with TRBJ2-1; TCRdb reports TRBD2, a call that lacks DNA to check it against. The CDR3 sequence is 17 residues long. The V gene's germline CDR1 is KGHDR and CDR2 SFDVKD. CDR3: CATSDAGTSGEYNEQFF.

The genes are TRBV12-3 or TRBV12-4 and TRBJ2-2; TCRdb lists TRBD1, though no DNA is available to test this call. CDR3 length: 14 amino acids. The CDR3 is CASAGQSNTGELFF.

CDR3 region: CASSLERSTNHEQYF. This rearrangement joins TRBV7-8 to TRBJ2-7. Germline CDR1 SGHVS, CDR2 FQNEAQ. The CDR3 runs to 15 residues.

V and J are TRBV7-8 and TRBJ2-4. Germline-derived CDR1 and CDR2 are SGHVS and FQNEAQ. This CDR3 has 14 amino acids. CDR3 in amino acids: CASSPPLAKNIQYF.

The chain employs TRBV20-1 and TRBJ1-2; TCRdb's assignment of TRBD1 cannot be checked, as there is no DNA. Looked up from germline, CDR1 is DFQATT and CDR2 is SNEGSKA (reference sequence). CDR3 length: 15 amino acids. CDR3 region: CAKPGQGEGDYGYTF.

The V and J genes are TRBV7-3 and TRBJ2-3; checking the TCRdb D call of TRBD1 is not possible without DNA. The CDR3 totals 15 residues. CDR1 and CDR2 from the germline V gene are SGHTA and FQGTGA. CDR3 amino acids: CASSSGGGTTDTQYF.

The chain links TRBV3-1 to TRBJ1-1. The germline CDR1 and CDR2 sequences are LGHDT and YNNKEL (reference sequence). CDR3 size: 14 residues. The CDR3 reads CASSQDGQNTEAFF.

The chain recombines TRBV29-1 with TRBJ2-1; as DNA is missing, the TRBD1 call by TCRdb cannot be tested. The CDR3 spans 14 residues. Per the germline V gene, CDR1 is SQVTM and CDR2 is ANQGSEA. This chain's CDR3 is CSVFSGRRENEQFF.

This rearrangement joins TRBV6-5 to TRBJ1-3; the D gene TCRdb calls, TRBD1, cannot be checked with no DNA. CDR1 is MNHEY, CDR2 SVGAGI, per germline. The CDR3 has 15 residues. The CDR3: CASSYGGGPGNTIYF.

CDR3: CASRDPGDTQYF. The chain has TRBV2 and TRBJ2-3; TCRdb's D gene call, TRBD1, goes unchecked for lack of DNA. Germline V gene sequence: CDR1 SNHLY, CDR2 FYNNEI. The CDR3 is 12 residues long.

This sequence joins TRBV6-5 and TRBJ2-2. The germline gives CDR1 MNHEY, CDR2 SVGAGI. The CDR3 has 13 residues. CDR3 in amino acids: CASRREATGELFF.

V gene TRBV29-1 combines with J gene TRBJ2-3; with no DNA, the TCRdb D assignment of TRBD1 cannot be verified. Germline CDR1 reads SQVTM; CDR2 reads ANQGSEA. The CDR3 extends over 11 amino acids. This CDR3 reads CSVYRANTQYF.